This T cell receptor beta chain was identified in a study of shared clonotypes between healthy human individuals. Study-wide background: Plates per donor: three CD4 naive, three CD4 memory, two CD8 naive, one CD8 memory.

Germline values: CDR1 KGHSH, CDR2 LQKENI. CDR3 length: 17 residues. V was clipped by 3 bases and J by 0 bases, with 12 bases between them. Clones were read by immunoSEQ multiplex PCR, and TCRdb kept only the in-frame ones, dropping some. The table includes 950,000 to 1,300,000 clones, around 76% detected once. This chain joins TRBV18 and TRBJ1-6; no definite D call. The sequence came from a man between 18 and 29 years old in good health. Sequenced: memory CD4+ T cells sorted from blood. The subset denotes: CD45RA-negative fraction. The CDR3 nucleotides read TGTGCCAGCTCACCTCCGGCGGGAAGCTCCTATAATTCACCCCTCCACTTT. Its translation: CASSPPAGSSYNSPLHF.